The present T cell receptor beta chain was sequenced within a study of T cell responses to AZD1222 COVID-19 vaccine. The wider study: Second-dose schedules of about 4 or about 12 weeks were combined.

Method: immunoSEQ multiplex PCR; TCRdb's copy keeps in-frame clones and lacks some. The table has around 99,000 clones, 89% seen once. General observations from the study: Rises in breadth and depth of Spike-specific TCRs came after two AZD1222 doses. Females outnumbered males among donors, who were mostly white British; clonal diversity was possibly underestimated.

This CDR3 has 12 amino acids. The germline V and J ends were trimmed by 6 bases and 6 bases, with 12 bases remaining between them. The germline gives CDR1 MDHEN, CDR2 SYDVKM. Worth noting for this clone: What it recognizes is unknown.

Sample: peripheral blood, taken on day 0 of AZD1222 vaccination. The rearrangement uses TRBV28 and TRBJ2-7; D is unclear. The receptor comes from an adult in good health. The CDR3 sequence: CASSPHSSEQYF. The CDR3 DNA is TGTGCCAGCAGCCCACATTCGTCCGAGCAGTACTTC.